This entry describes one T cell receptor (beta chain). This entry is derived from a study of blood T cell repertoires in COVID-19. The overall study: Sources were T cells, B-cell-depleted T cells, or PBMCs; the material itself was cDNA or gDNA.

Assignment of participants to cohorts was predicated upon participant-reported clinical history. Recovered status applied to Cohort 3 donors who had two consecutive negative PCRs. It also applied to those with clearance or with symptom resolution. The CDR3 consists of 13 residues. V lost 6 bases, J lost 11 bases, and 16 bases lay in between. Germline V lookup: CDR1 SGHTA, CDR2 FQGNSA. Source study methods: For nucleated cells, counts were estimated from reference gene primer amplification. Data came from immunoSEQ multiplex PCR; TCRdb stores just in-frame clones and leaves some out. V and J calls and clone size are those listed in that table; D and trimming were worked out from the DNA. The sample includes about 370,000 clones, just under 90% of them seen just once.

The rearrangement uses TRBV7-2 and TRBJ1-4, with D possibly matching TRBD1 (5 bases). The clonotype comes from a woman aged 25 to 39 who had recovered from COVID-19. The specimen was PBMCs or T cells enriched from blood (not recorded which). The CDR3 is CASRGGGMDKLFF. The CDR3 DNA reads TGTGCCAGCAGAGGTGGGGGGATGGATAAACTGTTTTTT.